Listed below are T cell receptor beta chains from one sample, sequenced in a study of blood T cells in healthy people across ages. TCRdb redid the calling of the 5' RACE reads with MiXCR, one entry per CDR3 protein. The sample comprises over 1,500,000 distinct CDR3 sequences, more than 35% of which are singletons, and about 21% rests with the top ten. The sequencing input was blood. The receptors were sampled from a human donor in good health. The CDR3 runs from the conserved cysteine through the conserved F or W. The D gene is left open where the match is weak. Some rows mark clone size as missing; the rest say once, few, many or name a class of expanded clone.

D gene: -
J gene: TRBJ2-7
CDR3 length: 16
V gene: TRBV4-3
clone size: -
CDR3 protein: CASSQDTSLAPPEQYF
CDR3 DNA: TGCGCCAGCAGCCAAGATACCTCCCTAGCGCCCCCCGAGCAGTACTTC

D gene: TRBD2
J gene: TRBJ2-1
CDR3 length: 16
V gene: TRBV18
clone size: few
CDR3 protein: CASSPSPSGIYNEQFF
CDR3 DNA: TGTGCCAGCTCACCAAGTCCTAGCGGGATCTACAATGAGCAGTTCTTC

D gene: -
J gene: TRBJ1-2
CDR3 length: 17
V gene: TRBV29-1
clone size: -
CDR3 protein: CSAEGFPSTHRWYGYTF
CDR3 DNA: TGCAGCGCTGAAGGGTTCCCGAGTACCCACCGGTGGTATGGCTACACCTTC

D gene: TRBD1
J gene: TRBJ1-2
CDR3 length: 14
V gene: TRBV15
clone size: -
CDR3 protein: CATSRELQGYGYTF
CDR3 DNA: TGTGCCACCAGCAGAGAGTTACAGGGGTATGGCTACACCTTC

D gene: TRBD2
J gene: TRBJ2-4
CDR3 length: 18
V gene: TRBV7-2
clone size: -
CDR3 protein: CASSSSPGGGSGKNIQYF
CDR3 DNA: TGTGCCAGCAGCTCCTCCCCGGGGGGGGGTTCGGGCAAAAACATTCAGTACTTC

D gene: TRBD2
J gene: TRBJ2-7
CDR3 length: 16
V gene: TRBV25-1
clone size: -
CDR3 protein: CASSSRLAGALLEQYF
CDR3 DNA: TGTGCCAGCAGTAGTCGGCTAGCGGGGGCCCTATTGGAGCAGTACTTC

D gene: -
J gene: TRBJ2-3
CDR3 length: 11
V gene: TRBV12-3/TRBV12-4
clone size: -
CDR3 protein: CASRNEYTQYF
CDR3 DNA: TGTGCCAGCAGAAATGAATATACACAGTATTTT

D gene: TRBD2
J gene: TRBJ2-3
CDR3 length: 14
V gene: TRBV7-2
clone size: -
CDR3 protein: CASRWGGGADTQYF
CDR3 DNA: TGTGCCAGCAGGTGGGGCGGGGGGGCAGATACGCAGTATTTT

D gene: -
J gene: TRBJ1-1
CDR3 length: 13
V gene: TRBV5-6
clone size: few
CDR3 protein: CASTPVGLAEAFF
CDR3 DNA: TGTGCCAGCACCCCTGTGGGACTGGCTGAAGCTTTCTTT

D gene: -
J gene: TRBJ2-5
CDR3 length: 11
V gene: TRBV28
clone size: -
CDR3 protein: CASGLNYGQYF
CDR3 DNA: TGTGCCAGCGGGTTAAACTACGGGCAGTACTTC

D gene: -
J gene: TRBJ1-2
CDR3 length: 13
V gene: TRBV7-9
clone size: -
CDR3 protein: CASTTDSLYGYTF
CDR3 DNA: TGTGCCAGCACCACGGACTCGCTCTATGGCTACACCTTC

D gene: TRBD2
J gene: TRBJ2-3
CDR3 length: 16
V gene: TRBV6-6
clone size: -
CDR3 protein: CASIEQAGGGTDTQYF
CDR3 DNA: TGTGCCAGCATTGAACAAGCGGGAGGGGGCACAGATACGCAGTATTTT

D gene: TRBD1
J gene: TRBJ1-1
CDR3 length: 15
V gene: TRBV5-1
clone size: once
CDR3 protein: CASSLVTGGIGEAFF
CDR3 DNA: TGCGCCAGCAGCTTGGTCACAGGGGGCATCGGTGAAGCTTTCTTT

D gene: TRBD2
J gene: TRBJ2-1
CDR3 length: 14
V gene: TRBV30
clone size: -
CDR3 protein: CAWSASGAYNEQFF
CDR3 DNA: TGTGCCTGGAGTGCTAGCGGGGCCTACAATGAGCAGTTCTTC

D gene: -
J gene: TRBJ1-1
CDR3 length: 16
V gene: TRBV15
clone size: -
CDR3 protein: CATSRDLVDRDTEAFF
CDR3 DNA: TGTGCCACCAGCAGAGATCTAGTCGATAGGGACACTGAAGCTTTCTTT

D gene: -
J gene: TRBJ2-3
CDR3 length: 16
V gene: TRBV9
clone size: -
CDR3 protein: CASSGHQDPSTDTQYF
CDR3 DNA: TGTGCCAGCAGCGGGCACCAGGATCCTAGCACAGATACGCAGTATTTT

D gene: -
J gene: TRBJ2-5
CDR3 length: 17
V gene: TRBV7-9
clone size: few
CDR3 protein: CASSWGAEGEYQETQYF
CDR3 DNA: TGTGCCAGCAGCTGGGGCGCGGAGGGGGAGTACCAAGAGACCCAGTACTTC

D gene: TRBD2
J gene: TRBJ2-1
CDR3 length: 14
V gene: TRBV29-1
clone size: -
CDR3 protein: CSVGAGGPHNEQFF
CDR3 DNA: TGCAGCGTGGGAGCGGGGGGGCCCCACAATGAGCAGTTCTTC

D gene: TRBD2
J gene: TRBJ2-3
CDR3 length: 16
V gene: TRBV7-3
clone size: -
CDR3 protein: CASSLTLSGAGDTQYF
CDR3 DNA: TGTGCCAGCAGCTTAACGCTGAGCGGGGCGGGAGATACGCAGTATTTT

D gene: TRBD1
J gene: TRBJ1-4
CDR3 length: 16
V gene: TRBV4-3
clone size: few
CDR3 protein: CASSQLTGTVNEKLFF
CDR3 DNA: TGCGCCAGCAGCCAACTTACCGGGACAGTTAATGAAAAACTGTTTTTT